This TCR beta chain derives from a study of T cell repertoires in cytomegalovirus infection. About the study: Through public TCR beta signatures, both CMV infection and matching HLA type were indicated.

In TCRdb, the reads were re-called with MiXCR into one record per CDR3 protein. The sample lists 310,000 or so distinct CDR3 sequences, roughly 16% occurring once. Notes on this clonotype: What it binds is unknown.

Study observations and caveats: The cumulative frequency of public TCR beta families identified carriers of CMV plus the relevant HLA. What dominated the ex vivo response were HLA-C-restricted CMV-specific TCR beta clonotypes.

Germline values: CDR1 MNHEY, CDR2 SVGEGT. The CDR3 totals 13 residues. The V end lost 7 bases, the J end lost 3 bases, and 13 bases lay between the germline ends. The chain joins TRBV6-2 or TRBV6-3 to TRBJ2-7; D is unresolved. The source material was PBMCs. The sequence was collected from a human donor in good health (CMV status not recorded). Some clones in this sample may be carry-over from other donors' samples. CDR3 region: CASTEDNSYEQYF. The DNA of the CDR3 is TGTGCCAGCACCGAAGATAACAGCTACGAGCAGTACTTC.